This T cell receptor beta chain derives from a study of shared clonotypes between healthy human individuals. Study summary: CD4 naive cells filled three plates per donor, CD4 memory three, CD8 naive two and CD8 memory one.

The CDR3 is 14 amino acids. The germline CDR1 and CDR2 sequences are MNHNS and SASEGT. The V gene end was trimmed by 0 bases and the J gene end by 5 bases; junction bases not matched to a gene: 4. TCRdb keeps only in-frame clones here, not all; method: immunoSEQ multiplex PCR. The table has 2,500,000 or so clones, roughly nine tenths seen once. Study findings and constraints: Naive subsets usually exceeded memory subsets in estimated richness.

All of the donors resided in Nashville, Tennessee, and each was a Caucasian adult. A split of CD4+ cells into CD45RA+ naive and CD45RA-negative memory subsets was performed. About this clone itself: No antigen is known for it.

Sequencing input: naive CD4+ T cells sorted from blood. Subset in this sample: CD45RA+ positively selected. The sequence was obtained from a man aged 18 to 30 in good health. V usage is TRBV6-1 and J usage is TRBJ2-7; TRBD1 aligns across 7 bases. The DNA for the CDR3 is TGTGCCAGCAGTGAAGCGAGGGGGCGGGACGAGCAGTACTTC. Encoded protein: CASSEARGRDEQYF.